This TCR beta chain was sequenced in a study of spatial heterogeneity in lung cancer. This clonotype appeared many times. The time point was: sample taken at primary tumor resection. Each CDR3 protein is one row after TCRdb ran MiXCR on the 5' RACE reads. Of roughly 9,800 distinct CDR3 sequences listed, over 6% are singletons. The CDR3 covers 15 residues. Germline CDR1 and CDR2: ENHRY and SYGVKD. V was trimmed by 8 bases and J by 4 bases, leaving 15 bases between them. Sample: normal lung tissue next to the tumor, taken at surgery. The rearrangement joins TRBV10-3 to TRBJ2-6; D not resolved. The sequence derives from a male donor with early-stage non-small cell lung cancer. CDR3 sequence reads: CAISAGSTGANVLTF. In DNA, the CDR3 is TGTGCCATCTCAGCAGGTAGTACGGGGGCCAACGTCCTGACTTTC.